The rows below give T cell receptor beta chains drawn from one sample of a study of blood T cell repertoires in COVID-19. TCRdb's table, derived via immunoSEQ multiplex PCR, lists solely in-frame clones and lacks some. The table has 140,000 or so clones, around four fifths seen once. The sequencing sample was made of PBMCs or T cells enriched from blood (not recorded which). These receptors were collected from a woman in her thirties or forties who had recovered from COVID-19. Each CDR3 is given with its conserved first and last residue. A D gene is named only where the DNA matches it firmly. The listing skips clone size in some rows; elsewhere it reads once, few, many or a size class.

v_gene	len	j_gene	abundance	d_gene	CDR3aa	CDR3nt
TRBV5-1	15	TRBJ1-1	-	-	CASSLAGNMNTEAFF	TGCGCCAGCAGCTTGGCCGGGAATATGAACACTGAAGCTTTCTTT
TRBV2	14	TRBJ1-1	-	-	CASSSLGGNTEAFF	TGTGCCAGCAGTTCCTTAGGGGGGAACACTGAAGCTTTCTTT
TRBV11-2	17	TRBJ2-5	once	TRBD2	CASSLGGTGRATATQYF	TGTGCCAGCAGCTTAGGGGGTACGGGGAGGGCCACCGCGACCCAGTACTTC
TRBV5-1	17	TRBJ2-2	-	TRBD2	CASSGPFRGGPAGELFF	TGCGCCAGCAGCGGCCCTTTTCGGGGGGGCCCGGCCGGGGAGCTGTTTTTT
TRBV5-1	13	TRBJ1-1	-	TRBD1	CASSPTGVDEAFF	TGCGCCAGCAGCCCAACAGGGGTCGACGAAGCTTTCTTT
TRBV12-5	14	TRBJ1-3	-	-	CASAPVNSGNTIYF	TGTGCTAGTGCCCCAGTTAATTCTGGAAACACCATATATTTT
TRBV3-1/TRBV3-2	14	TRBJ1-5	-	-	CASSGTGSNQPQHF	TGTGCCAGCAGCGGCACAGGGAGCAATCAGCCCCAGCATTTT
TRBV25-1	12	TRBJ1-5	-	-	CASSAPNQPQHF	TGTGCCAGCAGTGCCCCTAATCAGCCCCAGCATTTT
TRBV12-5	16	TRBJ2-7	-	-	CASHYRFEATTYEQYF	TGTGCTAGCCATTATCGATTTGAGGCCACAACCTACGAGCAGTACTTC
TRBV9	17	TRBJ2-2	once	-	CASSVGGGGGSTGELFF	TGTGCCAGCAGCGTCGGCGGGGGAGGGGGAAGTACCGGGGAGCTGTTTTTT
TRBV27	15	TRBJ1-1	-	-	CASSPRLPRNTEAFF	TGTGCCAGCAGTCCCAGGCTCCCCCGGAACACTGAAGCTTTCTTT
TRBV7-6	15	TRBJ1-1	-	-	CASSSDEGQPTEAFF	TGTGCCAGCAGCTCCGACGAAGGACAGCCCACTGAAGCTTTCTTT
TRBV9	17	TRBJ2-6	-	-	CASSVAQGMVGANVLTF	TGTGCCAGCAGCGTAGCTCAGGGAATGGTTGGGGCCAACGTCCTGACTTTC
TRBV27	12	TRBJ2-7	-	TRBD1	CASSGQENEQYF	TGTGCCAGCAGTGGACAGGAAAACGAGCAGTACTTC
TRBV5-1	14	TRBJ1-3	few	TRBD1	CASSGQGGGNTIYF	TGCGCCAGCAGCGGACAGGGAGGCGGAAACACCATATATTTT
TRBV30	21	TRBJ1-2	-	-	CAWSVRGVGRVGAGTNYGYTF	TGTGCCTGGAGTGTACGAGGAGTTGGTAGGGTAGGGGCAGGCACTAACTATGGCTACACCTTC
TRBV28	15	TRBJ2-7	-	-	CASSLGGPLSYEQYF	TGTGCCAGCAGTTTAGGAGGGCCCCTCTCCTACGAGCAGTACTTC
TRBV5-1	14	TRBJ1-1	-	-	CASSFSSGGTEAFF	TGCGCCAGCAGCTTTTCGTCCGGGGGGACTGAAGCTTTCTTT
TRBV4-1	16	TRBJ1-2	-	-	CASSQDLGPRGYGYTF	TGCGCCAGCAGCCAAGATCTAGGTCCTCGGGGCTATGGCTACACCTTC
TRBV5-1	16	TRBJ1-2	-	-	CASSFNQPGSDYGYTF	TGCGCCAGCAGCTTTAATCAACCCGGTTCTGACTATGGCTACACCTTC
TRBV5-6	15	TRBJ1-2	once	TRBD1	CASSSRDRGHYGYTF	TGTGCCAGCAGCTCCCGGGACAGGGGTCACTATGGCTACACCTTC
TRBV7-3	14	TRBJ2-1	-	-	CASSLRVAHNEQFF	TGTGCCAGCAGCTTAAGGGTAGCCCACAATGAGCAGTTCTTC
TRBV5-1	15	TRBJ2-2	-	-	CASSYRQGITGELFF	TGCGCCAGCAGCTACCGGCAGGGAATCACCGGGGAGCTGTTTTTT
TRBV5-4	16	TRBJ2-1	once	TRBD2	CASSLELAGAYNEQFF	TGTGCCAGCAGCTTGGAATTAGCGGGGGCATACAATGAGCAGTTCTTC
TRBV7-9	16	TRBJ1-1	few	TRBD1	CASSLGDRARFPEAFF	TGTGCCAGCAGCTTAGGAGACAGGGCTCGGTTCCCTGAAGCTTTCTTT
TRBV4-1	15	TRBJ2-1	-	TRBD2	CASNLAGGEGNEQFF	TGCGCCAGCAACCTAGCGGGAGGGGAGGGAAATGAGCAGTTCTTC
TRBV4-1	15	TRBJ2-7	few	-	CASSQARGSSYEQYF	TGCGCCAGCAGCCAAGCTAGGGGGAGCTCCTACGAGCAGTACTTC
TRBV3-1/TRBV3-2	13	TRBJ1-5	-	-	CASSLYGNQPQHF	TGTGCCAGCAGCCTTTATGGCAATCAGCCCCAGCATTTT
TRBV9	14	TRBJ1-3	-	TRBD1	CASSNSGGGNTIYF	TGTGCCAGCAGCAACTCAGGGGGCGGAAACACCATATATTTT
TRBV5-1	13	TRBJ2-1	-	-	CASEALQGNEQFF	TGCGCCAGCGAAGCGTTACAGGGTAATGAGCAGTTCTTC
TRBV6-9	14	TRBJ1-3	-	-	CASSYLRNGNTIYF	TGTGCCAGCAGTTATTTGCGGAATGGAAACACCATATATTTT
TRBV9	14	TRBJ1-1	-	-	CASSVGGGGTEAFF	TGTGCCAGCAGCGTAGGTGGGGGGGGCACTGAAGCTTTCTTT
TRBV30	15	TRBJ2-1	-	TRBD2	CAWGPGLGIYNEQFF	TGTGCCTGGGGCCCGGGACTAGGGATCTACAATGAGCAGTTCTTC
TRBV12-3/TRBV12-4	13	TRBJ1-3	-	-	CASSLAGRNTIYF	TGTGCCAGCAGTTTGGCGGGACGGAACACCATATATTTT
TRBV12-5	16	TRBJ1-4	-	-	CASGLGQSPTNEKLFF	TGTGCTAGTGGTTTGGGACAGTCGCCAACTAATGAAAAACTGTTTTTT
TRBV5-5	15	TRBJ1-1	-	TRBD1	CASSLRTGLDTEAFF	TGTGCCAGCAGCCTCCGGACAGGGTTGGACACTGAAGCTTTCTTT
TRBV11-2	13	TRBJ2-7	-	-	CASGGHNVQEQYF	TGTGCCAGCGGAGGCCATAATGTGCAGGAGCAGTACTTC
TRBV10-1	12	TRBJ2-5	-	-	CASSDRGGTQYF	TGCGCCAGCAGTGATAGGGGTGGGACCCAGTACTTC
TRBV5-6	15	TRBJ2-1	-	TRBD2	CASSLVLAGVNEQFF	TGTGCCAGCAGCTTGGTACTAGCGGGAGTCAATGAGCAGTTCTTC
TRBV7-9	15	TRBJ2-2	once	TRBD2	CASSLISGSPGELFF	TGTGCCAGCAGCTTAATTAGCGGGAGCCCCGGGGAGCTGTTTTTT